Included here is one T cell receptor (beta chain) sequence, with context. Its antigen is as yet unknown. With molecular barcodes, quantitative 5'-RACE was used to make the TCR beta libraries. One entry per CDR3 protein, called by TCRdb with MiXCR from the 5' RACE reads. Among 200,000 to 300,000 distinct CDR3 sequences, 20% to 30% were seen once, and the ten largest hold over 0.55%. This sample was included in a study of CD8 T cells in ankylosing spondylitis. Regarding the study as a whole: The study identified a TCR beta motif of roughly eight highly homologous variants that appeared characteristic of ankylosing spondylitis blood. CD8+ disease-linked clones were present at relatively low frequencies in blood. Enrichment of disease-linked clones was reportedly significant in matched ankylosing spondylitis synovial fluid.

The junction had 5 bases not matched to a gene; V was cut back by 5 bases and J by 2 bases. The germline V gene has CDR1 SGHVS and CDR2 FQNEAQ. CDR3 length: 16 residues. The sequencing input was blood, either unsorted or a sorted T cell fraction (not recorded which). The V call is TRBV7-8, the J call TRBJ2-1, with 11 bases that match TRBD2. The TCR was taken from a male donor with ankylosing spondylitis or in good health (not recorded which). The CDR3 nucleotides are TGTGCCAGCAGCCCCTTTAGCGGGGGGGCCTACAATGAGCAGTTCTTC. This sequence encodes CASSPFSGGAYNEQFF.